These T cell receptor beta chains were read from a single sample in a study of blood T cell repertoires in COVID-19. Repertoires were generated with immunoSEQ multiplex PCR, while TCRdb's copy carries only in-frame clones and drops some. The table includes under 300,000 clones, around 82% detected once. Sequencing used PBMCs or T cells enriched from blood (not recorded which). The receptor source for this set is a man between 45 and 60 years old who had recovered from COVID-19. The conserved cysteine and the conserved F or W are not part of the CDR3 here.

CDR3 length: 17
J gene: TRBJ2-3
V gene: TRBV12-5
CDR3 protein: ASGSIISSGTRSTDTQY

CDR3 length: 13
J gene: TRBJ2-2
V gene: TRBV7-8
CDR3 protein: ASSLRQGGTGELF

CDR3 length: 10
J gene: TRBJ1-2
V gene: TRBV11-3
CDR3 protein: ASSLVEYGYT

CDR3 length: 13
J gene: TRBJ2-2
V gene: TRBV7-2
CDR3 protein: ASSFIGLYTGELF

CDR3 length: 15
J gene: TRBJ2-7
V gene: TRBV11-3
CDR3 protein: ASSSQTSGKSSYEQY

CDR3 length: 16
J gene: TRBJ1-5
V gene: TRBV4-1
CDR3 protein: ASSLRGETGLSQHPQH

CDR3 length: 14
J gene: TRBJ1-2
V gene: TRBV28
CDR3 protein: ASSPPPLTDNYGYT

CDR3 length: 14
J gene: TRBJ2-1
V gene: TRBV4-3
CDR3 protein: ASSRRASGGDNEQF

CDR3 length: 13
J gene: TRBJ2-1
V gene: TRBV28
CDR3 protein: ASSTLAGGINEQF

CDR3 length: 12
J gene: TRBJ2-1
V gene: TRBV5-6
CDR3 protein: ASSFSGRVGEQF

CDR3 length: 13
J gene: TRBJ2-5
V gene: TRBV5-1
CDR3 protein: ASSLTSRYQETQY

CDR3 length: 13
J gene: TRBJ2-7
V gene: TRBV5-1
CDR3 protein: ASSPAQGSLYEQY

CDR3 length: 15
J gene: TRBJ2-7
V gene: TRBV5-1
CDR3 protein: ASTALPGQETSYEQY

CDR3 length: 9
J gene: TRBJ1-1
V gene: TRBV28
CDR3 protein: ASRAVTEAF

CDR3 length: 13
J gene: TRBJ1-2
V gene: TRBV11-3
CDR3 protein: ASSLSRTGKYGYT

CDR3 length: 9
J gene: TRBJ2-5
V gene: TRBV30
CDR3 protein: AWSVLETQY

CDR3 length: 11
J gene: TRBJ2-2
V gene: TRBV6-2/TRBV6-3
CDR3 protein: ASSPARTGELF

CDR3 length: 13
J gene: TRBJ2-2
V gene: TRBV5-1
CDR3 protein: ASSRADSITGELF

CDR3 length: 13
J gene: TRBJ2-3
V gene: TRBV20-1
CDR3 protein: SASSLAGLTDTQY

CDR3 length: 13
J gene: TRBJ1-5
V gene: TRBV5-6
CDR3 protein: ASSLDAQGLEPQH

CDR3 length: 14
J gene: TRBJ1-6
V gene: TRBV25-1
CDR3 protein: ASSDFEGAFNSPLH

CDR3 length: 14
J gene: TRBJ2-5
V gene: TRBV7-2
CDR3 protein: ASSLGFQNRQETQY

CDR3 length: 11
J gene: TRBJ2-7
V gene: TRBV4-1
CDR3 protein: ASSQPRTYEQY

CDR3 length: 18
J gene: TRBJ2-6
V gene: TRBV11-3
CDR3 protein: ASSHTTRTVLGSGANVLT

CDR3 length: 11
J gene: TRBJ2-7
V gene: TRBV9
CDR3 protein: ASSSEPSYEQY

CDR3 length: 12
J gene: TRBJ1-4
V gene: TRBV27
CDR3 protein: ASRPAGVDEKLF

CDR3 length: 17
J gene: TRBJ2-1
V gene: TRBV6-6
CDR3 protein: ASSRPRGLAGTKYNEQF

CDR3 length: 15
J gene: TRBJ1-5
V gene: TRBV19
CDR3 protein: ASSIPPDRGPNQPQH